This TCR beta chain was captured in a study of T cell responses to AZD1222 COVID-19 vaccine. Study details: Investigators merged groups given second doses at roughly 4 or roughly 12 weeks.

Produced via immunoSEQ multiplex PCR; TCRdb's table is partial and in-frame only. Counted here are more than 140,000 clones, roughly 89% occurring once; the ten biggest clones make up 5%. Study-level findings and limits: Just five or six AZD1222 recipients were seropositive at baseline.

The CDR3 runs 9 residues. Trimming took off 3 bases at V and 4 bases at J, with 0 bases between the two ends. The V gene's germline CDR1 is DFQATT and CDR2 SNEGSKA (reference sequence). Notes on this clone: Its antigen is as yet unknown.

The receptor's source is an adult in good health. This chain uses TRBV20-1 with TRBJ1-2; D unclear. The sample in question was peripheral blood, obtained on day 0 of AZD1222 vaccination. CDR3 nucleotide sequence: TGCAGTGCTAGCTATGGCTACACCTTC. Amino acids: CSASYGYTF.